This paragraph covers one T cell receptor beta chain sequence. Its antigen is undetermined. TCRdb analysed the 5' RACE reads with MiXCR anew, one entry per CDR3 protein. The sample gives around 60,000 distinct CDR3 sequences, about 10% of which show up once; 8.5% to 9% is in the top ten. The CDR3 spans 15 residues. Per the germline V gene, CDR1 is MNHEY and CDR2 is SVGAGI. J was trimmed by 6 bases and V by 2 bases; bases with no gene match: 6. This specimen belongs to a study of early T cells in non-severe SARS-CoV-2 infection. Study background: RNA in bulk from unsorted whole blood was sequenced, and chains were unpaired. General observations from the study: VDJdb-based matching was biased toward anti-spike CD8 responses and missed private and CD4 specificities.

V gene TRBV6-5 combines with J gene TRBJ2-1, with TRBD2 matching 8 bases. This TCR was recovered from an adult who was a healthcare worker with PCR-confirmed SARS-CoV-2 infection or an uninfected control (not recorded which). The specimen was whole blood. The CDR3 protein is CASSYGTGGANEQFF. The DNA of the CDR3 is TGTGCCAGCAGTTACGGAACGGGAGGGGCCAATGAGCAGTTCTTC.